Shown below are 29 T cell receptor beta chains from a single sample sequenced in a study of T cell responses to AZD1222 COVID-19 vaccine. The repertoire was sequenced with immunoSEQ multiplex PCR; TCRdb's copy has only in-frame clones and lacks some. In the table there are 85,000 to 90,000 clones, 88% of which are singletons. The sample in question was peripheral blood, obtained on day 0 of MenACWY control vaccination. The receptor source for this set is an adult in good health.

The chain recombines TRBV2 with TRBJ1-5; 10 bases line up with TRBD1. This CDR3 region has 15 residues. The germline V gene has CDR1 SNHLY and CDR2 FYNNEI. Trimming cost V 8 bases and J 7 bases; bases outside gene matches: 11. CDR3 region: CASVLRTGGTQPQHF. Written as DNA, the CDR3 is TGTGCCAGCGTACTACGGACAGGGGGGACCCAGCCCCAGCATTTT. The full variable domain, with the rest looked up from reference TRBV2 and TRBJ1-5, is EPEVTQTPSHQVTQMGQEVILRCVPISNHLYFYWYRQILGQKVEFLVSFYNNEISEKSEIFDDQFSVERPDGSNFTLKIRSTKLEDSAMYFCASVLRTGGTQPQHFGDGTRLSIL.

The V and J genes are TRBV30 and TRBJ1-6, with D maybe TRBD1 (6 bases). The V gene lost 0 bases and the J gene lost 2 bases, with 8 bases spanning the gap. This CDR3 region has 15 residues. Germline loops: CDR1 GTSNPN, CDR2 SVGIG (reference sequence). In DNA, the CDR3 is TGTGCCTGGAGTGTTAACAGGGCCTATAATTCACCCCTCCACTTT. Protein product: CAWSVNRAYNSPLHF.

The table lists this clone with a count of one. Here the CDR3 reads CASSLTRTSGGETQYF. The DNA of the CDR3 is TGTGCCAGCAGTTTAACTCGAACTAGCGGGGGAGAGACCCAGTACTTC. The chain is built from TRBV28 and TRBJ2-5, with 11 bases identical to TRBD2. V was pared by 2 bases and J by 4 bases, with 6 bases of the junction left unmatched. Per the germline V gene, CDR1 is MDHEN and CDR2 is SYDVKM. This CDR3 has 16 amino acids.

The V call is TRBV19, the J call TRBJ1-5; D is undetermined. The CDR3 has 13 amino acids. Germline V gene data show CDR1 as LNHDA and CDR2 as SQIVND (reference sequence). V gave up 3 bases and J gave up 4 bases, with 7 bases separating them. CDR3 amino acids: CASSIRPNQPQHF. Here the CDR3 DNA reads TGTGCCAGTAGTATCCGACCTAATCAGCCCCAGCATTTT.

The rearrangement uses TRBV12-5 and TRBJ2-3; D remains ambiguous. Germline V gene lookup returns CDR1 LGHNT and CDR2 FRNRAP. The ends were cut back, 2 bases at V and 2 bases at J, with 8 bases in the middle. CDR3 length equals 14 residues. CDR3 residues: CASGLTLATDTQYF. The CDR3 region has the DNA TGTGCTAGTGGTTTGACATTAGCCACAGATACGCAGTATTTT.

The chain has TRBV5-6 and TRBJ2-3; tentatively, D is TRBD1 or TRBD2 (5 bases each). CDR3 length: 12 residues. The V gene's germline CDR1 is SGHDT and CDR2 YYEEEE. Trimming left V 6 bases short and J 5 bases short, with 10 bases between. The CDR3 nucleotides read TGTGCCAGCAAGGGACGGAGAGATACGCAGTATTTT. Translation gives CASKGRRDTQYF.

This chain uses TRBV4-3 with TRBJ2-1; the match to TRBD2 covers 7 bases. V shed 4 bases and J 0 bases; nucleotides not matched to a gene: 6. Germline V lookup: CDR1 LGHNA, CDR2 YSLEER. This CDR3 contains 16 residues. The CDR3 DNA reads TGCGCCAGCAGCCCAAGCGGGGTTCTCTCCTACAATGAGCAGTTCTTC. This encodes CASSPSGVLSYNEQFF.

The J gene is TRBJ1-5, the V gene TRBV3-1 (or the pseudogene TRBV3-2); maybe TRBD1 (5 bases). The CDR3 sequence is 15 residues long. Germline CDR1 and CDR2: LGHDT and YNNKEL (reference sequence). The V end lost 2 bases, the J end lost 6 bases, and 14 bases lay between the germline ends. CDR3 amino acids: CASSQFQGYGQPQHF. As DNA, the CDR3 is TGTGCCAGCAGCCAATTTCAGGGTTACGGTCAGCCCCAGCATTTT.

V usage is TRBV19 and J usage is TRBJ1-2, with D possibly matching TRBD1 (6 bases). The CDR3 runs 13 residues. V shed 6 bases and J shed 7 bases, with 15 bases lying between them. Germline lookup yields CDR1 LNHDA and CDR2 SQIVND (reference sequence). This CDR3 reads CASRSDRSRGYTF. CDR3 bases: TGTGCCAGTAGATCAGACAGGTCCCGTGGCTACACCTTC.

This clone was seen a single time. The chain combines TRBV20-1 with TRBJ2-1; the D is unclear. The germline gives CDR1 DFQATT, CDR2 SNEGSKA (reference sequence). This CDR3 region has 11 residues. Trimming removed 4 bases at V and 6 bases at J, with 7 bases between. CDR3 sequence (DNA): TGCAGTGCTACACAGCCCAATGAGCAGTTCTTC. Translated, it gives CSATQPNEQFF.

The chain uses TRBV11-2 and TRBJ1-6; weak D call: TRBD1 (5 bases). Trimming removed 4 bases from V and 9 bases from J, with 10 bases in between. Germline V gives CDR1 SGHAT, CDR2 FQNNGV. The CDR3 contains 13 residues. CDR3 sequence: CASSYTGFSPLHF. The CDR3 DNA sequence: TGTGCCAGCAGCTACACAGGTTTTTCACCCCTCCACTTT.

The V gene is TRBV7-2, the J gene TRBJ2-5; D might be TRBD2 (7 bases). The V end lost 2 bases, the J end lost 5 bases, and 21 bases lay between the germline ends. This CDR3 has 17 residues. From germline, CDR1 is SGHTA and CDR2 FQGNSA. In DNA form, the CDR3 reads TGTGCCAGCAGCTTACGCCAGACAGGAGTCGGGGGGGAGACCCAGTACTTC. Encoded protein: CASSLRQTGVGGETQYF.

This chain links TRBV5-5 with TRBJ2-5, with D possibly being TRBD2 (6 bases). Germline CDR1 and CDR2: SGHKS and YYEKEE (reference sequence). V was shortened by 4 bases and J by 4 bases, with 17 bases between the two germline ends. The CDR3 spans 15 residues. The CDR3: CASSRSGVAAETQYF. The CDR3 DNA reads as TGTGCCAGCAGCCGGTCCGGAGTAGCGGCAGAGACCCAGTACTTC. Combining the CDR3 with reference TRBV5-5 and TRBJ2-5 gives the whole variable domain DAGVTQSPTHLIKTRGQQVTLRCSPISGHKSVSWYQQVLGQGPQFIFQYYEKEERGRGNFPDRFSARQFPNYSSELNVNALLLGDSALYLCASSRSGVAAETQYFGPGTRLLVL.

The rearrangement joins TRBV4-3 to TRBJ2-1, with 8 bases lining up with TRBD2. V shed 0 bases, J shed 3 bases, and the junction held 4 bases outside the gene matches. This CDR3 is 16 amino acids long. CDR1 is LGHNA, CDR2 YSLEER, per germline. CDR3 nucleotides: TGCGCCAGCAGCCAAGATGTAGCGGGGATCTACAATGAGCAGTTCTTC. It specifies CASSQDVAGIYNEQFF.

The CDR3 coding sequence is TGTGCCAGCCGCCCCGGCGGGGGGCTCACAGATACGCAGTATTTT. It yields the protein CASRPGGGLTDTQYF. The gene calls are TRBV6-5 and TRBJ2-3; TRBD2 matches at 8 bases. The CDR3 is 15 residues long. V gave up 8 bases and J gave up 2 bases; unmatched junction bases: 9. CDR1 is MNHEY and CDR2 is SVGAGI in the germline V gene.

The chain couples TRBV11-3 to TRBJ2-3, with TRBD2 matching over 7 bases. There are 16 residues in the CDR3. V gave up 5 bases and J gave up 1 base; unmatched junction bases: 9. Germline assignment: CDR1 SGHNT and CDR2 YENEEA. CDR3 DNA: TGTGCCAGCAGCCCTGGAGGAGCGGGGCGCACAGATACGCAGTATTTT. Residues: CASSPGGAGRTDTQYF.

V is TRBV28 and J is TRBJ2-2, with 8 positions matching TRBD1. This CDR3 contains 15 residues. CDR1 is MDHEN and CDR2 is SYDVKM in the germline V gene. Trimming at V came to 2 bases and at J to 7 bases, leaving 6 bases not matched to a gene. CDR3 residues: CASSLVQGAGGELFF. The CDR3 DNA follows: TGTGCCAGCAGTTTAGTGCAGGGGGCAGGCGGGGAGCTGTTTTTT.

This clone has just one count. The V gene is TRBV2, the J gene TRBJ2-5; 11 bases are shared with TRBD1. Germline CDR1 SNHLY, CDR2 FYNNEI. With 5 bases clipped from V and 5 bases from J, the junction kept 1 base outside the gene matches. The CDR3 extends over 13 amino acids. The CDR3 is CASSWDRGETQYF. CDR3 coding DNA: TGTGCCAGCAGTTGGGACAGGGGGGAGACCCAGTACTTC.

The chain joins TRBV15 to TRBJ2-1; D remains unclear. Per germline, CDR1 LNHNV and CDR2 YYDKDF (reference sequence). The CDR3 is made up of 14 amino acids. Between the trimmed V and J ends, which lost 3 bases and 3 bases, there was a span of 9 bases. CDR3 amino acids: CATSSASIYNEQFF. Here the CDR3 DNA reads TGTGCCACCAGCAGCGCCTCCATCTACAATGAGCAGTTCTTC.

V usage is TRBV29-1 and J usage is TRBJ2-5, with unresolved D. V lost 4 bases to trimming and J lost 4 bases, with 4 bases between them. From germline, CDR1 is SQVTM and CDR2 ANQGSEA. This CDR3 spans 10 amino acids. The CDR3 loop reads CSVGSETQYF. CDR3 sequence (DNA): TGCAGCGTTGGGTCAGAGACCCAGTACTTC.

The genes are TRBV12-3 or TRBV12-4 and TRBJ1-5; tentative D call: TRBD1 (5 bases). V shed 3 bases and J shed 9 bases, with 9 bases lying between them. The CDR3 has 12 amino acids. This CDR3 reads CASSLLRGPQHF. Written as DNA, the CDR3 is TGTGCCAGCAGTTTGCTTAGGGGGCCCCAGCATTTT.

About this clone itself: One junction end disagrees with the germline gene, perhaps due to a read error. The chain employs TRBV11-3 and TRBJ2-7; D may match TRBD1 or TRBD2 (8 bases each). The CDR3 extends over 15 amino acids. The V gene's germline CDR1 is SGHNT and CDR2 YENEEA. CDR3 sequence (DNA): TGTGCCAGCAGCTTAGTAGCGGGACAGGTAAGCGTCGGAAGCTTC. It yields the protein CASSLVAGQVSVGSF.

The genes are TRBV10-3 and TRBJ1-5; D perhaps matches TRBD1 (5 bases). V was trimmed by 4 bases and J by 5 bases, leaving 9 bases between them. CDR3 length equals 13 residues. Germline CDR1 ENHRY, CDR2 SYGVKD. CDR3: CAISGGVDQPQHF. CDR3 DNA sequence: TGTGCCATCAGTGGGGGCGTGGATCAGCCCCAGCATTTT.

This rearrangement joins TRBV10-3 to TRBJ2-5; a possible D gene is TRBD1 (6 bases). V was shortened by 0 bases and J by 4 bases, with 12 bases between the two germline ends. This CDR3 has 15 amino acids. CDR1 and CDR2 (germline): ENHRY, SYGVKD. CDR3 DNA sequence: TGTGCCATCAGTGAGTCGTGGGGGCAGGGAGAGACCCAGTACTTC. This gives the protein CAISESWGQGETQYF.

V and J are TRBV6-1 and TRBJ1-6; 7 bases align to TRBD1. With V trimmed by 0 bases and J by 6 bases, 5 bases remained unmatched. Germline loops: CDR1 MNHNS, CDR2 SASEGT. The CDR3 has 16 amino acids. CDR3 nucleotide sequence: TGTGCCAGCAGTGAAGCGGAGGGGGCTGGTAATTCACCCCTCCACTTT. As protein: CASSEAEGAGNSPLHF.

There are a few counts of this clone. V usage is TRBV29-1 and J usage is TRBJ2-1; the D gene is possibly TRBD1 (5 bases). CDR1 SQVTM and CDR2 ANQGSEA come from the germline V gene. CDR3 size: 14 residues. V lost 7 bases to trimming and J lost 3 bases, with 16 bases between them. The CDR3 region has the DNA TGCAGCGCCCCGGTTACAGGACGCTACAATGAGCAGTTCTTC. Translating it yields CSAPVTGRYNEQFF.

This clone was observed a single time. The rearrangement links TRBV19 to TRBJ2-7; 10 nucleotides align to TRBD1. The CDR3 has 16 residues. V lost 4 bases to trimming and J lost 2 bases; unmatched junction nucleotides: 8. Germline CDR1 is LNHDA and CDR2 is SQIVND (reference sequence). For the CDR3, the DNA is TGTGCCAGTAGTAGGCCCCGGACAGGGGGAACCTACGAGCAGTACTTC. Encoded protein: CASSRPRTGGTYEQYF. The complete variable domain, with remaining parts taken from reference TRBV19 and TRBJ2-7, reads DGGITQSPKYLFRKEGQNVTLSCEQNLNHDAMYWYRQDPGQGLRLIYYSQIVNDFQKGDIAEGYSVSREKKESFPLTVTSAQKNPTAFYLCASSRPRTGGTYEQYFGPGTRLTVT.

V and J are TRBV4-3 and TRBJ1-4; D not certain. Between the trimmed V and J ends, which lost 0 bases and 4 bases, there was a span of 12 bases. Germline CDR1 LGHNA, CDR2 YSLEER. This CDR3 has 16 amino acids. CDR3 DNA sequence: TGCGCCAGCAGCCAAGAATTTACCAGAAATAATGAAAAACTGTTTTTT. It yields the protein CASSQEFTRNNEKLFF.

V usage is TRBV30 and J usage is TRBJ1-6, with D maybe TRBD1 (5 bases). Trimming left V 4 bases short and J 6 bases short, with 13 bases between. The CDR3 consists of 14 residues. CDR1 is GTSNPN and CDR2 is SVGIG in the germline V gene (reference sequence). The CDR3 region is CAWTPGTRNSPLHF. DNA for the CDR3: TGTGCCTGGACCCCTGGGACCCGTAATTCACCCCTCCACTTT.